The clone carrying this T cell receptor beta chain was detected a few times. Clones were sequenced by immunoSEQ multiplex PCR, and TCRdb holds only the in-frame ones, with some missing. The sample yields some 2,500,000 clones, about nine tenths seen once. Trimming stripped 2 bases from V and 7 bases from J, with 9 bases between. The CDR3 extends over 13 amino acids. Looked up from germline, CDR1 is LNHDA and CDR2 is SQIVND (reference sequence). The data were obtained in a study of shared clonotypes between healthy human individuals. The sequenced material came from naive CD4+ T cells from PBMCs. Specified subset: CD45RA+ positively selected. The chain uses TRBV19 and TRBJ1-5; D may be TRBD1 (5 bases). This TCR was recovered from a man aged 18 to 29 in good health. Some clones in this sample may be carry-over from other donors' samples. The CDR3 region has the DNA TGTGCCAGTAGTATATATGGGGGACAGCCCCAGCATTTT. This sequence encodes CASSIYGGQPQHF.